This TCR beta chain was sequenced for a study of early T cells in non-severe SARS-CoV-2 infection. Overall study context: Investigators sequenced bulk RNA drawn from unsorted whole blood, and chains remained unpaired.

Findings of the study overall: VDJdb matching skewed toward anti-spike CD8 responses, missing private and CD4 specificities.

The CDR3 is 16 residues long. Trimming shortened V by 6 bases and J by 1 base, and 18 bases separated the two germline ends. Germline V lookup: CDR1 MNHNS, CDR2 SASEGT. Unique molecular identifiers were added to individual cDNA molecules. MiXCR, run by TCRdb on the 5' RACE reads, gives a single entry per CDR3 protein. In the table there are some 62,000 distinct CDR3 sequences, around 9.9% of which are singletons. With regard to this clonotype: Its antigen is unknown.

Specimen: whole blood. This chain uses TRBV6-1 with TRBJ1-2; a possible D gene is TRBD1 (5 bases). The TCR sequence derives from an adult who was a healthcare worker with PCR-confirmed SARS-CoV-2 infection or an uninfected control (not recorded which). CDR3 protein: CASRGGDPSINYGYTF. In DNA form, the CDR3 reads TGTGCCAGCAGGGGGGGGGACCCCTCGATTAACTATGGCTACACCTTC.